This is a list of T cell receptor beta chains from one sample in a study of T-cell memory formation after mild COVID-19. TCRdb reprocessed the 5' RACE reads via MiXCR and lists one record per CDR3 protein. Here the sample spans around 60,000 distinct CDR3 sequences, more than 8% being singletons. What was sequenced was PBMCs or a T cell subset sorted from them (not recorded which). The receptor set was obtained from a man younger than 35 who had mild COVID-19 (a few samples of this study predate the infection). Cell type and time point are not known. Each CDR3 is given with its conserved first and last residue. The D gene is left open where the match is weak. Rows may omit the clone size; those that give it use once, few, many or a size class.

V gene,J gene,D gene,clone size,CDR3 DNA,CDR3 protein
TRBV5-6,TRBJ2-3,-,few,TGTGCCAGCAGCTTGGTTCGAGGCCCTGGAGATACGCAGTATTTT,CASSLVRGPGDTQYF
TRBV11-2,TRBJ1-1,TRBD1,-,TGTGCCAGCAGCGGGGACAGAAACACTGAAGCTTTCTTT,CASSGDRNTEAFF
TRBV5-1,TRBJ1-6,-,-,TGCGCCAGCAGCTTGAATGTAGGGGGGGATTCACCCCTCCACTTT,CASSLNVGGDSPLHF
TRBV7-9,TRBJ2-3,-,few,TGTGCCAGCAGCTTGCCGGAGGGGGGGGATACGCAGTATTTT,CASSLPEGGDTQYF
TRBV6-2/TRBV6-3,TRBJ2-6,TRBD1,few,TGTGCCAGCAGGGGGACAGTCTCTGGGGCCAACGTCCTGACTTTC,CASRGTVSGANVLTF
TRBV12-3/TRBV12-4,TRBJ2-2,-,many,TGTGCCAGCAGTTCGGCCTCTACTCTTACCGGGGAGCTGTTTTTT,CASSSASTLTGELFF
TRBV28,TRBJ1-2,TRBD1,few,TGTGCCAGCGCCCTGACAGGGGCTTTTGAAGGTCCTTATGGCTACACCTTC,CASALTGAFEGPYGYTF
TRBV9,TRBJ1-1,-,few,TGTGCCAGCAGCGCTAGCCCAACAGGCGAAGCTTTCTTT,CASSASPTGEAFF
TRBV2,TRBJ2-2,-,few,TGTGCCAGCAGCGTCACCGGGGAGCTGTTTTTT,CASSVTGELFF
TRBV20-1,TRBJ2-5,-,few,TGCAGGACTCAAAGGCAGGAGACCCAGTACTTC,CRTQRQETQYF
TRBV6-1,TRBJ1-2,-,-,TGTGCCAGCAGTGAACACCCGGGGGATGGCTACACCTTC,CASSEHPGDGYTF
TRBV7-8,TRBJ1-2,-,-,TGTGCCAGCAGCTTGGAAGGATTACTCGTTCGGAGGCGCGCTAACTATGGCTACACCTTC,CASSLEGLLVRRRANYGYTF
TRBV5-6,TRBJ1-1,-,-,TGTGACAGCAGCTCCAGGGGTTGGGAGAACACTGAAGCTTTCTTT,CDSSSRGWENTEAFF
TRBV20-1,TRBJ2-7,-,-,TGCAGTGCTAGTTACCCAAGGGGGTACGAGCAGTACTTC,CSASYPRGYEQYF
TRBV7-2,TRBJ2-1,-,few,TGTGCCAGCACCCCCGACTGGACCTACAATGAGCAGTTCTTC,CASTPDWTYNEQFF
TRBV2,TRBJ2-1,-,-,TGTGCCAGCACAGAGTTCTCCTACAATGAGCAGTTCTTC,CASTEFSYNEQFF
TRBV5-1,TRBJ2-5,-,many,TGCGCCAGCAGCTTGGGGCCGAAGCCCGAAGAGACCCAGTACTTC,CASSLGPKPEETQYF
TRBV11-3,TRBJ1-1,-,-,TGTGCCAGCAGCCTGAGCGTCCAGGGAAACACTGAAGCTTTCTTT,CASSLSVQGNTEAFF
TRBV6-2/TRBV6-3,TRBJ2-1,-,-,TGTGCCAGCGGGGGGAGCTCCTACAATGAGCAGTTCTTC,CASGGSSYNEQFF
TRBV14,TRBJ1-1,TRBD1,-,TGTGCCAGCAGCCCCCGGGACAGGGAAGCTTTCTTT,CASSPRDREAFF
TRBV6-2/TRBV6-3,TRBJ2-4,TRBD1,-,TGTGCCAGCAGTTACGCAGGGGGTGACATTCAGTACTTC,CASSYAGGDIQYF
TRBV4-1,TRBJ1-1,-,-,TGCGCCAGCAGCCAAGATTCGATCTCCGGGACTGAAGCTTTCTTT,CASSQDSISGTEAFF
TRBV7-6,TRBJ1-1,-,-,TGTGCCAGCAGCTTAGGAGTGGATAACACTGAAGCTTTCTTT,CASSLGVDNTEAFF
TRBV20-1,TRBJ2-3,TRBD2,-,TGCAGTGCTAGAGGGACTAGCGGAGGGGCCGATACGCAGTATTTT,CSARGTSGGADTQYF
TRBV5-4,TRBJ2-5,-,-,TGTGCCAGCAGTCCGAAGGTCGGGGTGGGGGAGACCCAGTACTTC,CASSPKVGVGETQYF
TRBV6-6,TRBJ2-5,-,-,TGTGCCAGCAGTTACTGGGTACAAGAGACCCAGTACTTC,CASSYWVQETQYF
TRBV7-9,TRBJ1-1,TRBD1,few,TGTGCCAGCAGCTTAGGACAGGGGGAAGCTTTCTTT,CASSLGQGEAFF
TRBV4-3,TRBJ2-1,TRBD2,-,TGCGCCAGCAGCCAAGATGTTGGGTCGGGGGGGTATGAGCAGTTCTTC,CASSQDVGSGGYEQFF
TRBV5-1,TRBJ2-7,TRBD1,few,TGCGCCAGCAGCTTACAGGGGGGAGACGAGCAGTACTTC,CASSLQGGDEQYF
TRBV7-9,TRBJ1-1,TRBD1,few,TGTGCCAGCAGCTACTCTCCGGGACAGGGAGCTTTCTTT,CASSYSPGQGAFF
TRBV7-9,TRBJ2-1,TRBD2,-,TGTGCCAGCAGGCCTCTTCCGGGGGGGCGGCAGTTCTTC,CASRPLPGGRQFF
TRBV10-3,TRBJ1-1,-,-,TGTGCCATCAGTGAGATGGGATACACTGAAGCTTTCTTT,CAISEMGYTEAFF
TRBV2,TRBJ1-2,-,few,TGTGCCAGCTCTAACGGTGGCGGGGTCACCTTC,CASSNGGGVTF
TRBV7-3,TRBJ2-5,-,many,TGTGCCAGCAGCCCCACCGGGATACCAAAAGAGACCCAGTACTTC,CASSPTGIPKETQYF
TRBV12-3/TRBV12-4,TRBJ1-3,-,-,TGTGCCAGCAGACCCACTCGGAGCTCTGGAAACACCATATATTTT,CASRPTRSSGNTIYF
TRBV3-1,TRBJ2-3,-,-,TGTGCCAGCACCCAGGGGGGTATCCTCACAGATACGCAGTATTTT,CASTQGGILTDTQYF
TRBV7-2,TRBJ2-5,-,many,TGTGCCAGCAGCTTACAGGGGCCAGGGGAGACCCAGTACTTC,CASSLQGPGETQYF
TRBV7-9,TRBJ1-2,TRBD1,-,TGTGCCAGCAGCTTAGGGTTCACAGGGGCATATGGCTACACCTTC,CASSLGFTGAYGYTF
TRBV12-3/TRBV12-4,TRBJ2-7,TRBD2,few,TGTGCCAGCAGTTTGGGGACTAGCGGGGCCTACGAGCAGTACTTC,CASSLGTSGAYEQYF
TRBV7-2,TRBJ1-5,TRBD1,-,TGTGCCAGCAGTTCGACAGGGGGAAACAATCAGCCCCAGCATTTT,CASSSTGGNNQPQHF
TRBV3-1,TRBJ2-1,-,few,TGTGCCAGCAGCCAAGATAGCTGGGAGCAGTTCTTC,CASSQDSWEQFF
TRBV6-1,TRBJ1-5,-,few,TGTGCCAGCAGTGAAAGATGGGGACAGCCCCAGCATTTT,CASSERWGQPQHF
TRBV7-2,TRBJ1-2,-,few,TGTGCCAGCAGCCGAATCACAGAGTACAACTATGGCTACACCTTC,CASSRITEYNYGYTF
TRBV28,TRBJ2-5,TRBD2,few,TGTGCCAGCAGTCCGGGGGGAGCGGAGGAGACCCAGTACTTC,CASSPGGAEETQYF
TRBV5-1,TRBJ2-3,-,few,TGCGCCAGCAAACCCTGGGGATCCACAGATACGCAGTATTTT,CASKPWGSTDTQYF
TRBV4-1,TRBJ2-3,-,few,TGCGCCAGCAGCCAAACAGGGACTAGCACAGATACGCAGTATTTT,CASSQTGTSTDTQYF
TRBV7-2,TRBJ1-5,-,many,TGTGCCAGCAGCTTAGTTGGGGGAAACACCAATCAGCCCCAGCATTTT,CASSLVGGNTNQPQHF
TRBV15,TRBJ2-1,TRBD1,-,TGTGCCACCAGCAGAGATCTGGGGTCGACAGGGGATGAGCAGTTCTTC,CATSRDLGSTGDEQFF
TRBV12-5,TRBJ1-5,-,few,TGTGCTAGTGGTTTAGAAGCTTACCAGCCCCAGCATTTT,CASGLEAYQPQHF
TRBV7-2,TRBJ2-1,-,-,TGTGCCAGCAGCTATGGTATCGACAATGAGCAGTTCTTC,CASSYGIDNEQFF
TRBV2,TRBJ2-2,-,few,TGTGCCAGCAGTGAATACCCCACCGGGGAGCTGTTTTTT,CASSEYPTGELFF
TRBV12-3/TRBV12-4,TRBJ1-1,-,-,TGTGCCAGCAGTTTACGCGTTGGCGGGAACACTGAAGCTTTCTTT,CASSLRVGGNTEAFF
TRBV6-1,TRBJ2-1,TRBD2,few,TGTGCCAGCAGTTCTAGCGGGGGGGCCCATGAGCAGTTCTTC,CASSSSGGAHEQFF
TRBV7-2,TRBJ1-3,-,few,TGTGCCAGCAGCTTGAAAGTTGGAAACACCATATATTTT,CASSLKVGNTIYF
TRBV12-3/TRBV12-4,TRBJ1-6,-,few,TGTGCCAGCAGTTCATCCCACCTCGCCAATTCACCCCTCCACTTT,CASSSSHLANSPLHF